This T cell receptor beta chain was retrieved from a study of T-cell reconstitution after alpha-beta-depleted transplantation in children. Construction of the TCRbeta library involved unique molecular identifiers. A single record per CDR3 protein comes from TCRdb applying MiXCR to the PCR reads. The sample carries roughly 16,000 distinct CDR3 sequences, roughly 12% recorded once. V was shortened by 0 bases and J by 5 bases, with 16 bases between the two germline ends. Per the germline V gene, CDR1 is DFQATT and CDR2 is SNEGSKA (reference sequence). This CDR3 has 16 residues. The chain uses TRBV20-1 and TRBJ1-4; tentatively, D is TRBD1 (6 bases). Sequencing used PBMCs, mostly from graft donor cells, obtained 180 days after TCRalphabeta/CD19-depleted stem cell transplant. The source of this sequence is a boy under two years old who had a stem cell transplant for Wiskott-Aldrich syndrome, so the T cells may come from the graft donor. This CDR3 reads CSARDYGQWENEKLFF. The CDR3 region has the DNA TGCAGTGCTAGAGACTATGGACAGTGGGAAAATGAAAAACTGTTTTTT.